The clone carrying this TCR beta chain came up a few times. Its antigen is not known. The sample is drawn from a study of T-cell reconstitution after alpha-beta-depleted transplantation in children. It was with unique molecular identifiers that the TCRbeta library was prepared. TCRdb passed the PCR reads through MiXCR, listing each CDR3 protein once. Of 700,000 to 850,000 distinct CDR3 sequences listed, roughly 15% are singletons. Broader study findings: As was reported, about two months after transplant, alpha-beta T cells came from several hundred expanded graft clones.

Trimming removed 6 bases from V and 5 bases from J, with 20 bases in between. The CDR3 covers 14 residues. Germline values: CDR1 SQVTM, CDR2 ANQGSEA. This sample comprised PBMCs, mostly from graft donor cells, obtained 360 days after TCRalphabeta/CD19-depleted stem cell transplant. This receptor was identified in a male patient younger than 18 who had a stem cell transplant for acute lymphoblastic leukemia, so the T cells may come from the graft donor. The chain uses TRBV29-1 and TRBJ2-7; D is tentatively TRBD1 or TRBD2 (6 bases each). The CDR3 region has the DNA TGCAGCGTCCCCCTGGGCAGGGGAGGCAACGAGCAGTACTTC. It is translated as CSVPLGRGGNEQYF.